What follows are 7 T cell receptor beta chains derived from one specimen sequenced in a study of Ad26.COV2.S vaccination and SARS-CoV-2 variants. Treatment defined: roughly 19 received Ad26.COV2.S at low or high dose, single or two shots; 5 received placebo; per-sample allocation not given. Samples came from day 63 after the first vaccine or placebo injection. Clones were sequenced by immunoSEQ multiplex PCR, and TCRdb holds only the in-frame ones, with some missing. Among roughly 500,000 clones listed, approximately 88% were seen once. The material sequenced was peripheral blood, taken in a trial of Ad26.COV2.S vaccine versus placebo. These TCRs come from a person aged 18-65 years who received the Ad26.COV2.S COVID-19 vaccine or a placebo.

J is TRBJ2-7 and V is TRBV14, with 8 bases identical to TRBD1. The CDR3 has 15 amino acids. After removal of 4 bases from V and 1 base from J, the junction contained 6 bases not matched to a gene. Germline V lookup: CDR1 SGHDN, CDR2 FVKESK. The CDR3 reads CASSRRQGISYEQYF. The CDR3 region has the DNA TGTGCCAGCAGCCGACGACAGGGGATATCCTACGAGCAGTACTTC.

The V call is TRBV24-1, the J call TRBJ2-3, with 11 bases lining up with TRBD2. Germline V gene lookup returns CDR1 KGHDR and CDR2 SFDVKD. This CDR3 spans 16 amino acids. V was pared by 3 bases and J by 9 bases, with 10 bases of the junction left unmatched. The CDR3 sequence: CATSDPLLAGVNTQYF. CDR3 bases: TGTGCCACCAGTGATCCGTTACTAGCGGGAGTGAACACGCAGTATTTT.

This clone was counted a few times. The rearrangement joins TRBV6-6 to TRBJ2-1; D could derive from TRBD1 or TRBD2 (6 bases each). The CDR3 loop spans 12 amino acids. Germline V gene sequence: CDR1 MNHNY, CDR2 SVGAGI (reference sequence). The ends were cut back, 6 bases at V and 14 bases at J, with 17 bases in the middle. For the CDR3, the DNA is TGTGCCAGCAGCCCCCAGGGGACTCGTGAGTTCTTC. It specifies CASSPQGTREFF.

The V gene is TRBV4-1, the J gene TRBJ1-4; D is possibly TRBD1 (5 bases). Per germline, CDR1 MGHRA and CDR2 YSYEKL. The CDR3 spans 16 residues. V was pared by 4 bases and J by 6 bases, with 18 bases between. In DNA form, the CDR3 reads TGCGCCAGCAGCCTGACGCCAGGGTTTAAGGATGAAAAACTGTTTTTT. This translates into CASSLTPGFKDEKLFF.

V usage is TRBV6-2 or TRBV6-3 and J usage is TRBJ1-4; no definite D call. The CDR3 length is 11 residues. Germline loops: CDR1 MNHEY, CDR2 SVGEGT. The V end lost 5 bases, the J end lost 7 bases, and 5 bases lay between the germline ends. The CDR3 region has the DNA TGTGCCAGCAGTCAGAGTGAAAAACTGTTTTTT. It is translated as CASSQSEKLFF.

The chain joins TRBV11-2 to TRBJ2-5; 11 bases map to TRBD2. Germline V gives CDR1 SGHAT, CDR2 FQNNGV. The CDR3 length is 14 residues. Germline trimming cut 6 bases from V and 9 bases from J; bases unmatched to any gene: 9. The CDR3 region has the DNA TGTGCCAGCAGACCGGGACTAGCGGATTTCGCCCAGTACTTC. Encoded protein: CASRPGLADFAQYF.

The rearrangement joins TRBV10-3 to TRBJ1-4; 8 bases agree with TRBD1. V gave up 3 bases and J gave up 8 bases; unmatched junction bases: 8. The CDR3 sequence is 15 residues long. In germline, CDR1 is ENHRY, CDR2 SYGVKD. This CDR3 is CAISENQGAWEKLFF. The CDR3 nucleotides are TGTGCCATCAGTGAAAATCAGGGGGCGTGGGAAAAACTGTTTTTT.